Described below is a single T cell receptor (beta chain) sequence and its context. This may stem from a read error, because a much larger clone lies one nucleotide away. It is likely a read error, because the conserved phenylalanine at the end of the CDR3 is missing. Unique molecular identifiers were in the cDNA, with template-switch universal primer binding. TCRdb re-called the 5' RACE reads through MiXCR, storing one row per CDR3 protein. This table holds approximately 410,000 distinct CDR3 sequences, approximately 17% found once. The sample originates from a study of identical twins. Sequencing used naive T cells sorted from blood. This TCR was sampled from a man in his fifties in good health.

The CDR3 loop is CASSYRAPDRDGYTS. The DNA of the CDR3 is TGTGCCAGCAGTTACCGGGCCCCAGACAGGGACGGCTACACCTCC. This chain joins TRBV6-5 and TRBJ1-2; 7 bases agree with TRBD1. Germline V gene data show CDR1 as MNHEY and CDR2 as SVGAGI. The CDR3 spans 15 residues. With V trimmed by 2 bases and J by 8 bases, 11 bases remained unmatched.